Each of the 22 T cell receptor beta chains below was sequenced from the same sample in a study of blood T cell repertoires in COVID-19. Assay used: immunoSEQ multiplex PCR; TCRdb lists only in-frame clones, some missing. The sample contains around 340,000 clones, roughly 87% of which appear only once. The sample consisted of peripheral blood. Every receptor here comes from a woman aged 55-70 years with COVID-19, enrolled during active disease.

Comment on this clone: One end of the junction fails to match germline, which may point to a read error. The chain carries TRBV30 and TRBJ1-1; D gene ambiguous. From germline, CDR1 is GTSNPN and CDR2 SVGIG (reference sequence). This CDR3 has 13 residues. CDR3 sequence reads: CAWSVHGNSEAFF. Written as DNA, the CDR3 is TGTGCCTGGAGTGTACACGGGAACAGTGAAGCTTTCTTT.

The chain combines TRBV6-1 with TRBJ1-6; 9 bases are a match to TRBD1. The CDR3 length is 16 residues. Per germline, CDR1 MNHNS and CDR2 SASEGT. V shed 4 bases and J 7 bases; nucleotides not matched to a gene: 8. The CDR3 protein is CASSGASDRGNSPLHF. The CDR3 DNA reads TGTGCCAGCAGTGGAGCGTCGGACAGGGGCAATTCACCCCTCCACTTT.

This chain links TRBV4-2 with TRBJ1-5; a weak D match, TRBD1 (5 bases). There are 14 residues in the CDR3. Germline V gives CDR1 LGHNA, CDR2 YNFKEQ. Trimming removed 2 bases from V and 1 base from J, with 6 bases in between. In nucleotides, the CDR3 is TGTGCCAGCAGCCAACAGGGAAGCAATCAGCCCCAGCATTTT. Protein: CASSQQGSNQPQHF.

The chain joins TRBV5-1 to TRBJ2-5; weak D call: TRBD2 (6 bases). Trimming took off 4 bases at V and 7 bases at J, with 20 bases between the two ends. Germline V CDR1 and CDR2: SGHRS, YFSETQ. This CDR3 spans 15 amino acids. The CDR3 reads CASSDGTRYVRTQYF. The CDR3 region has the DNA TGCGCCAGCAGCGACGGGACTCGATATGTGCGGACCCAGTACTTC.

This sequence joins TRBV5-1 and TRBJ1-1, with 9 bases aligning to TRBD1. CDR1 SGHRS and CDR2 YFSETQ come from the germline V gene. V trimming: 4 bases; J trimming: 6 bases; junction bases outside the gene matches: 7. CDR3 length: 14 amino acids. Written as DNA, the CDR3 is TGCGCCAGCAGCCCTACAGGGGGCGGTGCTGAAGCTTTCTTT. Protein sequence: CASSPTGGGAEAFF.

This rearrangement joins TRBV5-4 to TRBJ2-5, with 8 bases identical to TRBD1. The CDR3 length is 19 residues. V lost 4 bases to trimming and J lost 5 bases; unmatched junction nucleotides: 22. The germline V gene has CDR1 SGHNT and CDR2 YYREEE (reference sequence). Here the CDR3 DNA reads TGTGCCAGCAGCCAGGGACCCGACAGGGGAATAAGTCGGTTCGAGACCCAGTACTTC. It yields the protein CASSQGPDRGISRFETQYF.

This sequence joins TRBV10-3 and TRBJ1-5, with 10 bases fitting TRBD1. The ends lost 10 bases at V and 2 bases at J; junction bases unmatched: 5. Germline CDR1 is ENHRY and CDR2 is SYGVKD. The CDR3 sequence is 14 residues long. This CDR3 is CASTGTGGNQPQHF. The CDR3 DNA reads TGTGCCAGCACCGGGACAGGGGGCAATCAGCCCCAGCATTTT.

The chain joins TRBV7-6 to TRBJ2-1, with 10 bases fitting TRBD2. From germline, CDR1 is SGHVS and CDR2 FNYEAQ. CDR3 size: 16 residues. V trimming: 6 bases; J trimming: 0 bases; junction bases outside the gene matches: 5. The CDR3 loop is CASSPLAGGSYNEQFF. CDR3 nucleotide sequence: TGTGCCAGCAGTCCCTTAGCGGGGGGCTCCTACAATGAGCAGTTCTTC.

V and J are TRBV24-1 and TRBJ1-5; TRBD1 is a possible D gene (6 bases). Trimming took 5 bases from V and 3 from J, leaving 16 bases between them. The CDR3 totals 16 residues. Germline V gene sequence: CDR1 KGHDR, CDR2 SFDVKD. CDR3 residues: CATSGPGGTPNQPQHF. CDR3 DNA sequence: TGTGCCACCAGTGGCCCGGGGGGGACACCCAATCAGCCCCAGCATTTT.

Note on this clone: This same CDR3 is encoded by further DNA sequences in the sample. This chain links TRBV19 with TRBJ2-3; 8 nucleotides match TRBD2. V shed 5 bases, J shed 3 bases, and the junction held 4 bases outside the gene matches. Germline values: CDR1 LNHDA, CDR2 SQIVND (reference sequence). The CDR3 spans 14 residues. The CDR3 sequence is CASSLGGGTDTQYF. The CDR3 DNA reads as TGTGCCAGTAGTCTCGGGGGGGGGACAGATACGCAGTATTTT.

V is TRBV2 and J is TRBJ2-1, with 8 bases aligning to TRBD2. The CDR3 extends over 16 amino acids. V trimming: 6 bases; J trimming: 4 bases; junction bases outside the gene matches: 11. Looked up from germline, CDR1 is SNHLY and CDR2 is FYNNEI. The CDR3 sequence: CASSSPGTRSYNEQFF. In DNA, the CDR3 is TGTGCCAGCAGCAGCCCCGGGACTAGGAGTTACAATGAGCAGTTCTTC.

The chain is built from TRBV28 and TRBJ1-6; TRBD1 matches at 7 bases. This CDR3 has 15 residues. V lost 6 bases, J lost 6 bases, and 8 bases stayed unmatched. CDR1 is MDHEN and CDR2 is SYDVKM in the germline V gene. CDR3: CASSYRDSLNSPLHF. CDR3 bases: TGTGCCAGCAGCTACAGGGACAGTCTTAATTCACCCCTCCACTTT.

The chain carries TRBV28 and TRBJ1-1; D not resolved. V shed 1 base and J shed 4 bases, with 13 bases lying between them. Germline CDR1 MDHEN, CDR2 SYDVKM. The CDR3 has 15 residues. The CDR3 reads CASSLLPIRSTEAFF. The DNA of the CDR3 is TGTGCCAGCAGTTTATTACCCATTCGGAGCACTGAAGCTTTCTTT.

V gene TRBV7-3 combines with J gene TRBJ2-2; 9 nucleotides line up with TRBD2. Germline values: CDR1 SGHTA, CDR2 FQGTGA. J gave up 1 base and V 5 bases, and 8 bases lay outside the gene matches. The CDR3 consists of 17 residues. In nucleotides, the CDR3 is TGTGCCAGCAGCCCTAAGCCTAGCGGGGTGAACACCGGGGAGCTGTTTTTT. Its translation is CASSPKPSGVNTGELFF. The full variable domain, completed using reference TRBV7-3 and TRBJ2-2, is GAGVSQTPSNKVTEKGKYVELRCDPISGHTALYWYRQSLGQGPEFLIYFQGTGAADDSGLPNDRFFAVRPEGSVSTLKIQRTERGDSAVYLCASSPKPSGVNTGELFFGEGSRLTVL.

The genes are TRBV19 and TRBJ1-1; no clear D gene. This CDR3 spans 15 amino acids. V gave up 4 bases and J gave up 0 bases, with 12 bases separating them. Germline-derived CDR1 and CDR2 are LNHDA and SQIVND (reference sequence). Here the CDR3 DNA reads TGTGCCAGTAGTAGATCTATAATGATGAACACTGAAGCTTTCTTT. Protein sequence: CASSRSIMMNTEAFF.

This clone was detected only once. The V gene is TRBV7-3, the J gene TRBJ2-3; a weak D match, TRBD1 (5 bases). CDR3 size: 13 residues. The V gene lost 2 bases and the J gene lost 4 bases, with 7 bases spanning the gap. CDR1 is SGHTA, CDR2 FQGTGA, per germline. CDR3 sequence reads: CASSLLGPDTQYF. CDR3 nucleotides: TGTGCCAGCAGCTTACTGGGGCCAGATACGCAGTATTTT.

The V gene is TRBV2, the J gene TRBJ1-3; TRBD1 is a possible D gene (5 bases). Trimming took 6 bases from V and 3 from J, leaving 15 bases between them. In germline, CDR1 is SNHLY, CDR2 FYNNEI. The CDR3 contains 15 residues. The DNA of the CDR3 is TGTGCCAGCAGCACCCGTGGGGCGGATGGAAACACCATATATTTT. Amino acids: CASSTRGADGNTIYF.

The V and J genes are TRBV6-5 and TRBJ1-2; 9 positions agree with TRBD1. There are 15 residues in the CDR3. Germline assignment: CDR1 MNHEY and CDR2 SVGAGI. Trimming cost V 7 bases and J 4 bases; bases outside gene matches: 10. This CDR3 reads CASIRQGGFLYGYTF. Here the CDR3 DNA reads TGTGCCAGCATCCGACAGGGGGGATTCCTCTATGGCTACACCTTC.

About this clone: Other DNA sequences in the same sample also yield this CDR3. The chain couples TRBV12-3 or TRBV12-4 to TRBJ1-5; unclear D gene. Trimming left V 2 bases short and J 7 bases short, with 6 bases between. The CDR3 extends over 12 amino acids. The CDR3 spells CASSLPPQPQHF. CDR3 coding DNA: TGTGCCAGCAGTTTACCCCCACAGCCCCAGCATTTT.

Points on this clone: Other DNA sequences of this sample code for an identical CDR3. The genes are TRBV5-1 and TRBJ1-1; D not certain. The CDR3 covers 14 residues. The V end was cut by 1 base, the J end by 4 bases, with 11 bases between. Germline V gene data show CDR1 as SGHRS and CDR2 as YFSETQ. This CDR3 reads CASSLRPGGTEAFF. For the CDR3, the DNA is TGCGCCAGCAGCTTGCGACCAGGAGGCACTGAAGCTTTCTTT.

The chain links TRBV3-1 (or the pseudogene TRBV3-2) to TRBJ2-5, with TRBD2 matching 11 bases. Unmatched junction bases numbered 13, after V lost 0 bases and J lost 4 bases. The germline CDR1 and CDR2 sequences are LGHDT and YNNKEL (reference sequence). The CDR3 sequence is 19 residues long. The CDR3 protein is CASSQDGASGGPGRETQYF. The CDR3 bases are TGTGCCAGCAGCCAAGATGGGGCTAGCGGGGGGCCGGGGAGAGAGACCCAGTACTTC.

The chain employs TRBV6-2 or TRBV6-3 and TRBJ1-5, with 8 bases aligning to TRBD1. CDR1 is MNHEY, CDR2 SVGEGT, per germline. The CDR3 is 15 amino acids. The V gene end was trimmed by 5 bases and the J gene end by 0 bases; junction bases not matched to a gene: 3. The CDR3 loop reads CASSIDRGSNQPQHF. Here the CDR3 DNA reads TGTGCCAGCAGTATTGACAGGGGTAGCAATCAGCCCCAGCATTTT.